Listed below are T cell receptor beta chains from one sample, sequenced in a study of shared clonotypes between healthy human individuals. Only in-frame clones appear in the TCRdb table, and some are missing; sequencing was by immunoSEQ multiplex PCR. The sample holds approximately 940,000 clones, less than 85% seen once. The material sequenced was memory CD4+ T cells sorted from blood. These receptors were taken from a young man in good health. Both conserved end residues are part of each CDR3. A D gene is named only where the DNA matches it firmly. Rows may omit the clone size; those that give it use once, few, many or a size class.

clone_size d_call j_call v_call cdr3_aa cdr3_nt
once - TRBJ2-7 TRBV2 CASSEAQGNVYEQYF TGTGCCAGCAGTGAAGCGCAGGGGAATGTCTACGAGCAGTACTTC
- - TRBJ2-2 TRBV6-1 CASSVQRELFF TGTGCCAGCAGTGTTCAGAGGGAGCTGTTTTTT
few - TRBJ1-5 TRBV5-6 CASSLYPGHTRGPQHF TGTGCCAGCAGCTTGTATCCGGGACACACAAGGGGGCCCCAGCATTTT
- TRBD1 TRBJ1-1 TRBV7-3 CASSLGQGNTEAFF TGTGCCAGCAGCTTAGGACAGGGGAACACTGAAGCTTTCTTT
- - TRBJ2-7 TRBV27 CASKGGGPYEQYF TGTGCCAGCAAGGGGGGAGGGCCCTACGAGCAGTACTTC
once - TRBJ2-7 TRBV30 CAWSVPHEQYF TGTGCCTGGAGTGTACCCCACGAGCAGTACTTC
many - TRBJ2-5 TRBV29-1 CSVGRFQETQYF TGCAGCGTTGGTCGGTTCCAAGAGACCCAGTACTTC
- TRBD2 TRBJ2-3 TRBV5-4 CASSLSSGPNTDTQYF TGTGCCAGCAGCTTGTCTAGCGGGCCTAACACAGATACGCAGTATTTT
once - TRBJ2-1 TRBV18 CASSQQGPPYNEQFF TGTGCCAGCTCACAACAGGGCCCCCCTTACAATGAGCAGTTCTTC
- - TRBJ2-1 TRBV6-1 CASSVVHRGSEQFF TGTGCCAGCAGTGTCGTCCACCGAGGGAGTGAGCAGTTCTTC
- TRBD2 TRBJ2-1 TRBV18 CASSSLAGPYNEQFF TGTGCCAGCTCAAGTCTAGCGGGGCCCTACAATGAGCAGTTCTTC
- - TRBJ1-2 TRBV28 CASSGNSGDGYTF TGTGCCAGCAGTGGGAATTCAGGGGATGGCTACACCTTC
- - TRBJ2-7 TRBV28 CASSTAYEQYF TGTGCCAGCTCAACGGCCTACGAGCAGTACTTC
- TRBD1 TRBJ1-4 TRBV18 CASSPTGGAGEKLFF TGTGCCAGCTCACCCACAGGGGGCGCGGGTGAAAAACTGTTTTTT
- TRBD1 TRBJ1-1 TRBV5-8 CASSLGPGTGPNTEAFF TGTGCCAGCAGCTTGGGTCCCGGGACAGGGCCGAACACTGAAGCTTTCTTT
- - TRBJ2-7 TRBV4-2 CASSRGGADRSSYEQYF TGTGCCAGCAGCCGTGGAGGGGCCGACAGGAGCTCCTACGAGCAGTACTTC
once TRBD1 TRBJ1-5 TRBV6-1 CASSVRTGGNQPQHF TGTGCCAGCAGTGTCCGGACAGGGGGCAATCAGCCCCAGCATTTT
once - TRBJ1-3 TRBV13 CASSPDGGNTIYF TGTGCCAGCAGCCCGGACGGTGGAAACACCATATATTTT
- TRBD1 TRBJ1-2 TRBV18 CASSPRDRAGDGYTF TGTGCCAGCTCACCCCGGGACAGGGCAGGGGATGGCTACACCTTC
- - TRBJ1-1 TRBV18 CASSPRGERGTEAFF TGTGCCAGCTCACCGCGAGGGGAGCGGGGAACTGAAGCTTTCTTT
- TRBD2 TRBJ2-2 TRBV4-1 CASSQDLAGVIGELFF TGCGCCAGCAGCCAAGATCTAGCGGGGGTAATCGGGGAGCTGTTTTTT
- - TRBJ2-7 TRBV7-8 CASSLYRIGDEQYF TGTGCCAGCAGCTTGTATAGGATCGGCGACGAGCAGTACTTC
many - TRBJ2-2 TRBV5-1 CASSFDGNGELFF TGCGCCAGCAGCTTTGACGGTAACGGGGAGCTGTTTTTT
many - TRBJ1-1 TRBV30 CAWSVTGRAEAFF TGTGCCTGGAGTGTAACTGGGCGGGCTGAAGCTTTCTTT
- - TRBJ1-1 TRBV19 CASSSTVNTEAFF TGTGCCAGTAGTTCGACAGTGAACACTGAAGCTTTCTTT
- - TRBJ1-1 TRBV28 CASSSPGRVGTEAFF TGTGCCAGCAGTTCCCCCGGCAGGGTAGGAACTGAAGCTTTCTTT
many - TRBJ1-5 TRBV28 CASDGTQGRPQHF TGTGCCAGCGACGGGACTCAGGGTCGGCCCCAGCATTTT
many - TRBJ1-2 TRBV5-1 CASSLGSGFGYGYTF TGCGCCAGCAGCTTGGGTTCAGGGTTTGGCTATGGCTACACCTTC
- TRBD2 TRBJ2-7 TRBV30 CAWSPLTSATYEQYF TGTGCCTGGAGTCCCCTGACTAGCGCGACCTACGAGCAGTACTTC
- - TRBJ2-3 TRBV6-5 CASSKGRGADTQYF TGTGCCAGCAGCAAGGGACGAGGCGCAGATACGCAGTATTTT
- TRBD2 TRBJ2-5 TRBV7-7 CASSLSGGRQETQYF TGTGCTAGCAGCTTAAGCGGGGGGAGGCAAGAGACCCAGTACTTC
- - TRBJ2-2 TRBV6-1 CASRLLTSSPGELFF TGTGCCAGCAGACTACTTACTAGCTCCCCCGGGGAGCTGTTTTTT
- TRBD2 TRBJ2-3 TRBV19 CASSIPRGGRTDTQYF TGTGCCAGTAGTATCCCTCGCGGGGGAAGGACAGATACGCAGTATTTT
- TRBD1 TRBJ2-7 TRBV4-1 CASSQDPGQGTREQYF TGCGCCAGCAGCCAAGATCCGGGACAGGGGACGCGAGAGCAGTACTTC
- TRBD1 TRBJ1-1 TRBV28 CASSGTGWGTEAFF TGTGCCAGCAGCGGGACAGGGTGGGGCACTGAAGCTTTCTTT
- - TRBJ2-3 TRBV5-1 CASSFVRGSNTDTQYF TGCGCCAGCAGCTTCGTCCGGGGTTCCAACACAGATACGCAGTATTTT
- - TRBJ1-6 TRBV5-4 CASSLGRSDSPLHF TGTGCCAGCAGCTTGGGCAGGTCGGATTCACCCCTCCACTTT
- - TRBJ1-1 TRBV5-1 CASSLQSSAYTEAFF TGCGCCAGCAGCTTGCAGTCAAGTGCCTACACTGAAGCTTTCTTT
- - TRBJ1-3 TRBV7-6 CASSARAGFRAGNTIYF TGTGCCAGCAGCGCCCGCGCGGGCTTCAGAGCCGGAAACACCATATATTTT
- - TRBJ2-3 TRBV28 CASRGGMSTDTQYF TGTGCCAGCAGGGGCGGGATGAGCACAGATACGCAGTATTTT
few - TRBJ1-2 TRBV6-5 CASSYRVSYGYTF TGTGCCAGCAGTTACAGGGTCAGCTATGGCTACACCTTC
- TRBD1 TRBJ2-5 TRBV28 CASSLQGSGETQYF TGTGCCAGCAGTCTACAGGGGTCCGGAGAGACCCAGTACTTC
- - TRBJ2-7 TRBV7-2 CASRFTSTTYEQYF TGTGCCAGCAGATTTACCTCGACAACTTACGAGCAGTACTTC
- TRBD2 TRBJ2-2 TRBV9 CASSVEQAGASSTGELFF TGTGCCAGCAGCGTAGAGCAAGCGGGGGCCTCGAGCACCGGGGAGCTGTTTTTT
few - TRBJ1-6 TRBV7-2 CASSLRGIGSPLHF TGTGCCAGCAGCTTACGAGGGATAGGTTCACCCCTCCACTTT
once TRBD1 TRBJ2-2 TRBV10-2 CASSFQGAGELFF TGCGCCAGCAGCTTCCAGGGGGCCGGGGAGCTGTTTTTT
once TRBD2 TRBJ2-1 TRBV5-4 CASSLASGERNEQFF TGTGCCAGCAGCTTGGCCAGCGGGGAGCGGAATGAGCAGTTCTTC
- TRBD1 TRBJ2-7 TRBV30 CAWSVRTGFYEQYF TGTGCCTGGAGTGTTCGGACAGGGTTCTACGAGCAGTACTTC
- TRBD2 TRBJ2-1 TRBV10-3 CASTVAGDYNEQFF TGTGCCTCTACAGTAGCGGGGGACTACAATGAGCAGTTCTTC